This T cell receptor beta chain derives from a study of blood T cell repertoires in COVID-19. Study summary: The analysed material was cDNA or gDNA that came from T cells, B-cell-depleted T cells, or PBMCs.

The method was immunoSEQ multiplex PCR; TCRdb's version includes in-frame clones alone and lacks a portion of them. The sample comprises approximately 70,000 clones, approximately 90% of which are singletons, and around 4.7% rests with the top ten. The TCR was taken from a woman aged 55 to 70 with active COVID-19. The sequenced sample was peripheral blood.

CDR3 coding DNA: TGTGCCAGCAGTTACCTCCTATTTGGAAACACCATATATTTT. This encodes CASSYLLFGNTIYF. The chain uses TRBV6-6 and TRBJ1-3; D not certain. V gave up 2 bases and J gave up 3 bases, with 8 bases separating them. Looked up from germline, CDR1 is MNHNY and CDR2 is SVGAGI (reference sequence). CDR3 length: 14 residues.